This entry lists 21 T cell receptor beta chains sequenced from one sample in a study of response to subunit inactivated influenza vaccine (dated by TCRdb to 2016 to 2019). The library was prepared using RT-PCR. Reads for this sample came from an Illumina HiSeq 2500. Using fastp at Q25 and MiXCR, TCRdb reprocessed the public reads and kept productive beta chains. Rows matching on CDR3 protein sequence are summarized as one entry with the most common DNA and genes. The sample includes roughly 670,000 distinct CDR3 sequences, with less than 15% observed a single time. Jointly, the top ten make up approximately 7.6% of the sample. The starting material was PBMCs from blood, obtained 14 days before vaccination. These receptors were collected from a man aged 45-60 years who received an inactivated influenza vaccine. Donor details come from another sample of the same person, matched by shared clones.

This clonotype was found a few times. This rearrangement joins TRBV11-2 to TRBJ2-7; 7 nucleotides line up with TRBD1. The CDR3 runs to 16 residues. Germline loops: CDR1 SGHAT, CDR2 FQNNGV. J was trimmed by 1 base and V by 1 base; bases with no gene match: 7. The DNA of the CDR3 is TGTGCCAGCAGCTTAGGACAGGGCTTACTATCCTACGAGCAGTACTTC. This encodes CASSLGQGLLSYEQYF.

The chain couples TRBV30 to TRBJ2-3; D may be TRBD2 (6 bases). Trimming cost V 4 bases and J 3 bases, with 20 bases left between them. This CDR3 has 16 amino acids. The germline gives CDR1 GTSNPN, CDR2 SVGIG (reference sequence). CDR3 sequence reads: CAWKGGTPKGTDTQYF. CDR3 DNA: TGTGCCTGGAAAGGAGGGACGCCCAAAGGGACAGATACGCAGTATTTT.

The chain has TRBV2 and TRBJ1-6, with 8 bases identical to TRBD1. This CDR3 is built from 14 residues. V was clipped by 5 bases and J by 5 bases; unmatched bases: 2. CDR1 is SNHLY, CDR2 FYNNEI, per germline. CDR3 bases: TGTGCCAGCAGTCAACAGGGGGATAATTCACCCCTCCACTTT. Residues: CASSQQGDNSPLHF.

This clonotype has a count of ten or more. The chain employs TRBV7-2 and TRBJ2-1; the match to TRBD2 covers 9 bases. The CDR3 runs 15 residues. Germline V gene lookup returns CDR1 SGHTA and CDR2 FQGNSA. The ends lost 1 base at V and 5 bases at J; junction bases unmatched: 3. This CDR3 is CASSLVASGNNEQFF. As DNA, the CDR3 is TGTGCCAGCAGCTTAGTGGCTAGCGGGAACAATGAGCAGTTCTTC.

This clonotype was seen only a few times. The V and J genes are TRBV7-8 and TRBJ1-4; 7 bases are shared with TRBD1. Germline CDR1 is SGHVS and CDR2 is FQNEAQ. The CDR3 length is 15 residues. The J segment lost 6 bases and the V segment lost 8 bases, leaving 12 bases of the junction unmatched. CDR3 loop: CASRTGTQGDEKLFF. DNA of the CDR3: TGTGCCAGCCGTACGGGTACGCAGGGGGATGAAAAACTGTTTTTT.

This clonotype has just one count. The V gene is TRBV4-1, the J gene TRBJ2-1; 7 positions match TRBD2. V shed 1 base and J 8 bases; nucleotides not matched to a gene: 2. CDR1 is MGHRA and CDR2 is YSYEKL in the germline V gene. This CDR3 region has 13 residues. The CDR3 here is CASSQVGGDEQFF. For the CDR3, the DNA is TGCGCCAGCAGCCAAGTGGGGGGGGATGAGCAGTTCTTC.

The chain has TRBV4-3 and TRBJ2-7, with a possible D match to TRBD1 (5 bases). The V gene lost 0 bases and the J gene lost 4 bases, with 13 bases spanning the gap. CDR1 and CDR2 from the germline V gene are LGHNA and YSLEER. The CDR3 runs 15 residues. The CDR3 sequence: CASSQDFSGNYEQYF. Here the CDR3 DNA reads TGCGCCAGCAGCCAAGATTTTTCAGGGAATTACGAGCAGTACTTC.

This clonotype was counted between two and nine times. V is TRBV12-3 or TRBV12-4 and J is TRBJ1-1; D possibly corresponds to TRBD1 (5 bases). The CDR3 is 13 amino acids. V was clipped by 3 bases and J by 5 bases, with 10 bases between them. CDR3 sequence reads: CASSFGGWTEAFF. The CDR3 DNA is TGTGCCAGCAGTTTTGGGGGATGGACTGAAGCTTTCTTT.

In its sample, this clonotype was seen a few times. The V gene is TRBV7-9, the J gene TRBJ2-1; 9 bases are a match to TRBD2. Germline CDR1 and CDR2: SEHNR and FQNEAQ (reference sequence). V shed 5 bases and J 8 bases; nucleotides not matched to a gene: 7. This CDR3 is 14 amino acids long. CDR3 bases: TGTGCCAGCAGCCAAGCGGGGGGTTTCGATGAGCAGTTCTTC. Translating it yields CASSQAGGFDEQFF.

CDR3 coding DNA: TGCGCCAGCAGCTTGCTAACGGGGCAAGGTAATGAGCAGTTCTTC. Protein product: CASSLLTGQGNEQFF. The chain is built from TRBV5-1 and TRBJ2-1, with D perhaps assigned TRBD1 or TRBD2 (5 bases each). V dropped 1 base and J dropped 7 bases, with 15 bases sitting between them. Per the germline V gene, CDR1 is SGHRS and CDR2 is YFSETQ. The CDR3 has 15 residues.

The rearrangement links TRBV12-3 or TRBV12-4 to TRBJ2-7; 7 positions match TRBD2. V gave up 1 base and J gave up 3 bases; unmatched junction bases: 9. This CDR3 is built from 16 residues. The CDR3 DNA reads as TGTGCCAGCAGTTTAGTCCCGGCTAGCGGTAACTACGAGCAGTACTTC. Translated: CASSLVPASGNYEQYF.

This clonotype was observed many times. The J gene is TRBJ2-6, the V gene TRBV11-1; maybe TRBD2 (5 bases). The V end lost 5 bases, the J end lost 0 bases, and 17 bases lay between the germline ends. This CDR3 is built from 18 residues. Germline CDR1 and CDR2: SGHAT and FQDESV (reference sequence). The CDR3 DNA sequence: TGTGCCAGCAGCCCCCTTAGAGGGAGTAGCTCTGGGGCCAACGTCCTGACTTTC. Translating it yields CASSPLRGSSSGANVLTF. The complete variable domain, with remaining parts taken from reference TRBV11-1 and TRBJ2-6, reads EAEVAQSPRYKITEKSQAVAFWCDPISGHATLYWYRQILGQGPELLVQFQDESVVDDSQLPKDRFSAERLKGVDSTLKIQPAELGDSAMYLCASSPLRGSSSGANVLTFGAGSRLTVL.

In regard to this clonotype: Sequence at one end of the junction differs from germline and may be a read error. The chain recombines TRBV14 with TRBJ2-3; TRBD1 matches 12 bases. Germline CDR1 SGHDN, CDR2 FVKESK. CDR3 length equals 17 residues. The CDR3: CVSSQWDRGQITDTQYF. As DNA, the CDR3 is TGTGTCAGCAGCCAATGGGACAGGGGGCAAATCACAGATACGCAGTATTTT. Full variable domain (missing parts from reference TRBV14 and TRBJ2-3): EAGVTQFPSHSVIEKGQTVTLRCDPISGHDNLYWYRRVMGKEIKFLLHFVKESKQDESGMPNNRFLAERTGGTYSTLKVQPAELEDSGVYFCVSSQWDRGQITDTQYFGPGTRLTVL.

V is TRBV5-1 and J is TRBJ2-5; 14 positions match TRBD2. V lost 4 bases to trimming and J lost 4 bases; unmatched junction nucleotides: 6. The germline gives CDR1 SGHRS, CDR2 YFSETQ. The CDR3 is 16 amino acids. This CDR3 reads CASSPQGTSGRETQYF. Here the CDR3 DNA reads TGCGCCAGCAGCCCTCAGGGGACTAGCGGGAGAGAGACCCAGTACTTC.

This clonotype was detected ten times or more. The genes are TRBV27 and TRBJ2-7; the D is unclear. CDR3 length: 11 residues. The germline gives CDR1 MNHEY, CDR2 SMNVEV (reference sequence). V lost 5 bases and J lost 3, with 5 bases in between. CDR3 DNA sequence: TGTGCCAGCAGTAAACACTACGAGCAGTACTTC. It translates to CASSKHYEQYF.

The chain uses TRBV3-1 and TRBJ2-2; TRBD2 matches at 7 bases. The CDR3 totals 16 residues. CDR1 and CDR2 from the germline V gene are LGHDT and YNNKEL (reference sequence). The V and J ends lost 6 bases and 7 bases, in that order; junction bases with no gene match: 14. The CDR3 is CASRLGGSRSVGELFF. The CDR3 bases are TGTGCCAGCAGGCTCGGGGGGAGTCGCTCGGTCGGGGAGCTGTTTTTT. Variable domain in full (rest from reference TRBV3-1 and TRBJ2-2): DTAVSQTPKYLVTQMGNDKSIKCEQNLGHDTMYWYKQDSKKFLKIMFSYNNKELIINETVPNRFSPKSPDKAHLNLHINSLELGDSAVYFCASRLGGSRSVGELFFGEGSRLTVL.

This clonotype was observed at least ten times. This rearrangement joins TRBV5-1 to TRBJ1-1; D is unresolved. Per the germline V gene, CDR1 is SGHRS and CDR2 is YFSETQ. CDR3 length: 15 residues. V lost 1 base and J lost 0, with 10 bases in between. The CDR3 sequence is CASSLREFLNTEAFF. The DNA for the CDR3 is TGCGCCAGCAGCTTGCGAGAGTTCCTGAACACTGAAGCTTTCTTT. The full variable domain, in which reference TRBV5-1 and TRBJ1-1 provide the parts outside the CDR3, is KAGVTQTPRYLIKTRGQQVTLSCSPISGHRSVSWYQQTPGQGLQFLFEYFSETQRNKGNFPGRFSGRQFSNSRSEMNVSTLELGDSALYLCASSLREFLNTEAFFGQGTRLTVV.

CDR3 sequence reads: CASSQDLGLAGAEQYF. In DNA form, the CDR3 reads TGCGCCAGCAGCCAAGATCTTGGACTAGCTGGTGCCGAGCAGTACTTC. The chain uses TRBV4-3 and TRBJ2-7; 8 nucleotides agree with TRBD2. The CDR3 loop spans 16 amino acids. After removal of 0 bases from V and 6 bases from J, the junction contained 10 bases not matched to a gene. Germline assignment: CDR1 LGHNA and CDR2 YSLEER.

V is TRBV28 and J is TRBJ1-1; D gene ambiguous. This CDR3 region has 16 residues. The germline V and J ends were trimmed by 2 bases and 2 bases, with 15 bases remaining between them. From germline, CDR1 is MDHEN and CDR2 SYDVKM. CDR3: CASSLILPGGNTEAFF. The DNA for the CDR3 is TGTGCCAGCAGTTTAATCCTCCCAGGAGGCAACACTGAAGCTTTCTTT.

J is TRBJ2-7 and V is TRBV7-2, with 7 bases lining up with TRBD2. The CDR3 consists of 15 residues. Per the germline V gene, CDR1 is SGHTA and CDR2 is FQGNSA. V dropped 5 bases and J dropped 3; count of bases not matched to a gene: 10. This chain's CDR3 is CASSQYSSGFYEQYF. The CDR3 bases are TGTGCCAGCAGCCAATATTCTAGCGGCTTCTACGAGCAGTACTTC.

The rearrangement joins TRBV20-1 to TRBJ2-2; 15 bases fit TRBD2. The germline V gene has CDR1 DFQATT and CDR2 SNEGSKA (reference sequence). J gave up 5 bases and V 6 bases, and 4 bases lay outside the gene matches. The CDR3 sequence is 15 residues long. CDR3 loop: CSALGLAGGTGELFF. The CDR3, as DNA: TGCAGTGCCCTAGGACTAGCGGGAGGGACCGGGGAGCTGTTTTTT.